This record concerns one T cell receptor (beta chain) sequence. Germline V CDR1 and CDR2: SGHRS, YFSETQ. This CDR3 is built from 16 residues. V shed 7 bases, J shed 1 base, and the junction held 9 bases outside the gene matches. The data were produced by immunoSEQ multiplex PCR, yet TCRdb's version contains in-frame clones alone and is incomplete. Of around 60,000 clones in the sample, about 86% were seen once. The data were taken from a study of technical replicates of blood from a handful of donors. This sequence was found in a human donor in good health. Some clones in this sample may be carry-over from other donors' samples. The V gene is TRBV5-1, the J gene TRBJ2-2; TRBD2 agrees at 8 bases. Sequenced: PBMCs. In nucleotides, the CDR3 is TGCGCCAGCCTTGCGGGGGGCTCGGGGAACACCGGGGAGCTGTTTTTT. Its translation is CASLAGGSGNTGELFF.